A selection of T cell receptor beta chains follows, all from one sample in a study of blood T cell repertoires in COVID-19. Data came from immunoSEQ multiplex PCR; TCRdb stores just in-frame clones and leaves some out. The sample includes about 160,000 clones, roughly 84% of them seen just once. The material sequenced was peripheral blood. Every receptor here comes from a woman of 80 years or more with active or convalescent COVID-19. The CDR3 runs from the conserved cysteine through the conserved F or W. Fields, in order: J gene, D gene, V gene, clone size, CDR3 protein, CDR3 DNA. A D gene is named only where the DNA matches it firmly. Clone size, where shown, is once, few, many, or a class for clones that have expanded.

j_gene: TRBJ1-1; d_gene: -; v_gene: TRBV6-1; abundance: -; CDR3aa: CASNEDRYTEAFF; CDR3nt: TGTGCCAGCAATGAAGACAGGTACACTGAAGCTTTCTTT
j_gene: TRBJ1-1; d_gene: -; v_gene: TRBV3-1/TRBV3-2; abundance: once; CDR3aa: CASSPTGNTEAFF; CDR3nt: TGTGCCAGCAGCCCCACAGGGAACACTGAAGCTTTCTTT
j_gene: TRBJ1-1; d_gene: -; v_gene: TRBV10-3; abundance: -; CDR3aa: CAISDGVRNTEAFF; CDR3nt: TGTGCCATCAGTGACGGGGTTAGGAACACTGAAGCTTTCTTT
j_gene: TRBJ1-2; d_gene: -; v_gene: TRBV27; abundance: -; CDR3aa: CASSLSTGTGVHGYTF; CDR3nt: TGTGCCAGCAGTTTATCCACCGGGACGGGGGTTCATGGCTACACCTTC
j_gene: TRBJ1-1; d_gene: -; v_gene: TRBV27; abundance: -; CDR3aa: CASGHYRVNTEAFF; CDR3nt: TGTGCCAGCGGACATTACAGGGTGAACACTGAAGCTTTCTTT
j_gene: TRBJ2-3; d_gene: -; v_gene: TRBV9; abundance: -; CDR3aa: CASSVLQTDTQYF; CDR3nt: TGTGCCAGCAGCGTATTGCAGACAGATACGCAGTATTTT
j_gene: TRBJ1-5; d_gene: -; v_gene: TRBV9; abundance: -; CDR3aa: CASSVGEGVQPQHF; CDR3nt: TGTGCCAGCAGCGTAGGGGAGGGAGTCCAGCCCCAGCATTTT
j_gene: TRBJ1-2; d_gene: -; v_gene: TRBV6-2/TRBV6-3; abundance: -; CDR3aa: CASSYSPTSYGYTF; CDR3nt: TGTGCCAGCAGTTACAGTCCTACCTCTTATGGCTACACCTTC
j_gene: TRBJ2-2; d_gene: TRBD2; v_gene: TRBV2; abundance: -; CDR3aa: CASRPGLANTGELFF; CDR3nt: TGTGCCAGCAGGCCGGGACTAGCCAACACCGGGGAGCTGTTTTTT
j_gene: TRBJ2-7; d_gene: -; v_gene: TRBV9; abundance: -; CDR3aa: CASSGETNSYEQYF; CDR3nt: TGTGCCAGCAGCGGCGAGACAAATTCCTACGAGCAGTACTTC
j_gene: TRBJ2-6; d_gene: TRBD1; v_gene: TRBV7-2; abundance: -; CDR3aa: CASSGTASGANVLTF; CDR3nt: TGTGCCAGCAGCGGGACAGCGTCTGGGGCCAACGTCCTGACTTTC
j_gene: TRBJ2-1; d_gene: TRBD2; v_gene: TRBV19; abundance: -; CDR3aa: CASSPRTSGGPTSSYNEQFF; CDR3nt: TGTGCCAGTAGTCCGCGGACTAGCGGGGGGCCTACGAGCTCCTACAATGAGCAGTTCTTC
j_gene: TRBJ1-5; d_gene: -; v_gene: TRBV13; abundance: -; CDR3aa: CASSLGQGPYQPQHF; CDR3nt: TGTGCCAGCAGCTTAGGACAGGGACCTTATCAGCCCCAGCATTTT
j_gene: TRBJ1-5; d_gene: -; v_gene: TRBV11-2; abundance: -; CDR3aa: CASSLDRGQPQHF; CDR3nt: TGTGCCAGCAGCTTAGATCGGGGTCAGCCCCAGCATTTT
j_gene: TRBJ1-3; d_gene: -; v_gene: TRBV7-9; abundance: few; CDR3aa: CASSSPPSGVTSGNTIYF; CDR3nt: TGTGCCAGCAGCTCCCCCCCTAGCGGGGTTACATCTGGAAACACCATATATTTT
j_gene: TRBJ1-1; d_gene: -; v_gene: TRBV9; abundance: -; CDR3aa: CASSVEAQFGGTEAFF; CDR3nt: TGTGCCAGCAGCGTAGAGGCCCAGTTTGGCGGCACTGAAGCTTTCTTT
j_gene: TRBJ2-2; d_gene: TRBD1; v_gene: TRBV11-2; abundance: -; CDR3aa: CASSFNIQGENTGELFF; CDR3nt: TGTGCCAGCAGCTTCAATATACAGGGGGAGAACACCGGGGAGCTGTTTTTT
j_gene: TRBJ2-7; d_gene: TRBD1; v_gene: TRBV19; abundance: -; CDR3aa: CASSIDRGLGTAYEQYF; CDR3nt: TGTGCCAGTAGTATAGATCGGGGTTTAGGGACAGCCTACGAGCAGTACTTC
j_gene: TRBJ2-7; d_gene: TRBD1; v_gene: TRBV19; abundance: -; CDR3aa: CASSKFGTGGEQYF; CDR3nt: TGTGCCAGTAGTAAGTTTGGGACAGGGGGCGAGCAGTACTTC
j_gene: TRBJ2-3; d_gene: TRBD2; v_gene: TRBV27; abundance: -; CDR3aa: CASSLYLRGGPVTQYF; CDR3nt: TGTGCCAGCAGTTTATATTTGCGGGGGGGCCCGGTTACGCAGTATTTT
j_gene: TRBJ1-3; d_gene: -; v_gene: TRBV10-3; abundance: -; CDR3aa: CAIQNSGNTIYF; CDR3nt: TGTGCCATTCAGAACTCTGGAAACACCATATATTTT
j_gene: TRBJ1-2; d_gene: TRBD1; v_gene: TRBV30; abundance: many; CDR3aa: CAWSKGQRGGYTF; CDR3nt: TGTGCCTGGAGCAAGGGACAGAGGGGTGGCTACACCTTC
j_gene: TRBJ1-4; d_gene: TRBD1; v_gene: TRBV4-3; abundance: -; CDR3aa: CASSSTFGTGGGNEKLFF; CDR3nt: TGCGCCAGCAGCAGTACCTTTGGGACAGGCGGCGGTAATGAAAAACTGTTTTTT
j_gene: TRBJ1-1; d_gene: -; v_gene: TRBV11-2; abundance: -; CDR3aa: CASSQRIFPETEAFF; CDR3nt: TGTGCCAGCAGCCAACGTATATTTCCGGAGACTGAAGCTTTCTTT
j_gene: TRBJ2-5; d_gene: TRBD2; v_gene: TRBV12-3/TRBV12-4; abundance: once; CDR3aa: CASRRGNQETQYF; CDR3nt: TGTGCCAGTAGGCGGGGGAATCAAGAGACCCAGTACTTC
j_gene: TRBJ1-1; d_gene: -; v_gene: TRBV7-3; abundance: few; CDR3aa: CASSRTVNTEAFF; CDR3nt: TGTGCCAGCAGCCGGACAGTCAACACTGAAGCTTTCTTT
j_gene: TRBJ2-7; d_gene: TRBD2; v_gene: TRBV11-2; abundance: -; CDR3aa: CASSSVGLAGGGYEQYF; CDR3nt: TGTGCCAGCAGCTCAGTTGGCCTAGCGGGCGGGGGGTACGAGCAGTACTTC
j_gene: TRBJ1-2; d_gene: -; v_gene: TRBV5-1; abundance: -; CDR3aa: CASSLGEVPSGYTF; CDR3nt: TGCGCCAGCAGCTTGGGGGAGGTCCCCTCGGGCTACACCTTC
j_gene: TRBJ2-3; d_gene: -; v_gene: TRBV21-1; abundance: -; CDR3aa: CASRRQSTDTQYF; CDR3nt: TGTGCCAGCAGACGACAGTCCACAGATACGCAGTATTTT
j_gene: TRBJ1-1; d_gene: -; v_gene: TRBV11-3; abundance: -; CDR3aa: CASSFEGNTEAFF; CDR3nt: TGTGCCAGCAGCTTCGAGGGTAACACTGAAGCTTTCTTT
j_gene: TRBJ2-2; d_gene: -; v_gene: TRBV6-4; abundance: -; CDR3aa: CASSDSSFPNTGELFF; CDR3nt: TGTGCCAGCAGTGACTCGAGTTTCCCGAACACCGGGGAGCTGTTTTTT
j_gene: TRBJ2-2; d_gene: -; v_gene: TRBV30; abundance: -; CDR3aa: CAWSGQYTGELFF; CDR3nt: TGTGCCTGGAGTGGGCAGTACACCGGGGAGCTGTTTTTT
j_gene: TRBJ2-3; d_gene: -; v_gene: TRBV5-1; abundance: -; CDR3aa: CASRRNPGDTQYF; CDR3nt: TGCGCCAGCAGAAGGAACCCCGGGGATACGCAGTATTTT
j_gene: TRBJ2-7; d_gene: TRBD1; v_gene: TRBV6-2/TRBV6-3; abundance: -; CDR3aa: CASSSRDRGLYEQYF; CDR3nt: TGTGCCAGCAGTTCCCGGGACAGGGGGCTCTACGAGCAGTACTTC
j_gene: TRBJ1-3; d_gene: -; v_gene: TRBV30; abundance: -; CDR3aa: CAWSGSGNTIYF; CDR3nt: TGTGCCTGGAGTGGCAGTGGAAACACCATATATTTT
j_gene: TRBJ1-1; d_gene: -; v_gene: TRBV10-2; abundance: -; CDR3aa: CASSWSEGNTEAFF; CDR3nt: TGCGCCAGCAGCTGGTCGGAGGGAAATACTGAAGCTTTCTTT
j_gene: TRBJ1-1; d_gene: -; v_gene: TRBV5-1; abundance: -; CDR3aa: CASRVSLLENTEAFF; CDR3nt: TGCGCCAGCAGAGTAAGCCTCTTAGAGAACACTGAAGCTTTCTTT
j_gene: TRBJ2-7; d_gene: -; v_gene: TRBV19; abundance: few; CDR3aa: CASSNNRVGSHEQYF; CDR3nt: TGTGCCAGTAGTAACAACAGGGTTGGATCCCACGAGCAGTACTTC
j_gene: TRBJ2-5; d_gene: TRBD1; v_gene: TRBV6-6; abundance: -; CDR3aa: CASSSHRDRGQETQYF; CDR3nt: TGTGCCAGCAGTAGCCACCGGGACAGGGGGCAAGAGACCCAGTACTTC
j_gene: TRBJ2-3; d_gene: -; v_gene: TRBV15; abundance: few; CDR3aa: CATSRDLGPDTQYF; CDR3nt: TGTGCCACCAGCAGAGATCTAGGCCCAGATACGCAGTATTTT